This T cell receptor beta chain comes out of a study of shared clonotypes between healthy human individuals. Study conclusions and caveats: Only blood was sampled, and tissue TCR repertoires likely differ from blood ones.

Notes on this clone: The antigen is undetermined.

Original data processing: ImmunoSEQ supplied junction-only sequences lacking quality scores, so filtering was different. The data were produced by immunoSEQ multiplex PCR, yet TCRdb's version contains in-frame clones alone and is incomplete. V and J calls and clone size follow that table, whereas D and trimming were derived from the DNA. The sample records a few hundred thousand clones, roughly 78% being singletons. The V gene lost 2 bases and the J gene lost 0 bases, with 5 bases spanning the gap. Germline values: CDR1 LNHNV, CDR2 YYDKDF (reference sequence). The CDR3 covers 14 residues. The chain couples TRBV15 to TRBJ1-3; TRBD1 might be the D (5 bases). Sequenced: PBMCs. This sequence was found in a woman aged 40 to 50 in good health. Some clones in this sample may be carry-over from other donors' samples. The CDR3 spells CATSRQGSGNTIYF. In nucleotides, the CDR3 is TGTGCCACCAGCAGACAGGGCTCTGGAAACACCATATATTTT.